These T cell receptor beta chains were read from a single sample in a study of cytomegalovirus exposure and HLA in healthy donors. Some clones are missing from TCRdb's copy, which holds only in-frame ones; the method was immunoSEQ multiplex PCR. The sample holds 150,000 or so clones, 80% to 90% seen once. Material: PBMCs. The source of these receptors is a man aged 50-59 years in good health and CMV-seropositive. Each CDR3 is given with its conserved first and last residue.

V gene: TRBV30; CDR3 length: 14; J gene: TRBJ1-4; CDR3 protein: CAWSRENRVEKLFF
V gene: TRBV5-1; CDR3 length: 16; J gene: TRBJ2-1; CDR3 protein: CASSYIAGGPHNEQFF
V gene: TRBV6-1; CDR3 length: 15; J gene: TRBJ2-3; CDR3 protein: CASSEGGSGTDTQYF
V gene: TRBV7-8; CDR3 length: 16; J gene: TRBJ2-7; CDR3 protein: CASSLERNGDSYEQYF
V gene: TRBV5-1; CDR3 length: 15; J gene: TRBJ2-3; CDR3 protein: CASRNGVTSTDTQYF
V gene: TRBV5-1; CDR3 length: 15; J gene: TRBJ2-1; CDR3 protein: CASSLVGDTYNEQFF
V gene: TRBV7-9; CDR3 length: 18; J gene: TRBJ2-2; CDR3 protein: CASSPLGLAGGNTGELFF
V gene: TRBV7-6; CDR3 length: 15; J gene: TRBJ1-4; CDR3 protein: CASRQGGKENEKLFF
V gene: TRBV30; CDR3 length: 15; J gene: TRBJ2-3; CDR3 protein: CAWTPGLAGTDTQYF
V gene: TRBV5-6; CDR3 length: 17; J gene: TRBJ2-1; CDR3 protein: CASSLRSGRAVDNEQFF
V gene: TRBV6-5; CDR3 length: 14; J gene: TRBJ1-1; CDR3 protein: CASILLRGHTEAFF
V gene: TRBV5-1; CDR3 length: 17; J gene: TRBJ1-2; CDR3 protein: CASSRGGGQSANYGYTF
V gene: TRBV5-1; CDR3 length: 15; J gene: TRBJ1-4; CDR3 protein: CASRGGQGPNEKLFF
V gene: TRBV9; CDR3 length: 16; J gene: TRBJ1-2; CDR3 protein: CASSVGEGSLNYGYTF
V gene: TRBV6-1; CDR3 length: 15; J gene: TRBJ2-2; CDR3 protein: CASSVDRGAAGELFF
V gene: TRBV5-1; CDR3 length: 14; J gene: TRBJ1-1; CDR3 protein: CASSLDRGVAEAFF
V gene: TRBV4-2; CDR3 length: 16; J gene: TRBJ1-1; CDR3 protein: CASSQVGKGANTEAFF
V gene: TRBV11-2; CDR3 length: 16; J gene: TRBJ2-5; CDR3 protein: CASSYLIAGGRGTQYF
V gene: TRBV9; CDR3 length: 15; J gene: TRBJ2-2; CDR3 protein: CASSVNEGAAGELFF
V gene: TRBV11-3; CDR3 length: 17; J gene: TRBJ1-1; CDR3 protein: CASSPGDRTNPNTEAFF
V gene: TRBV5-6; CDR3 length: 13; J gene: TRBJ2-5; CDR3 protein: CASSRQGQETQYF
V gene: TRBV9; CDR3 length: 13; J gene: TRBJ1-1; CDR3 protein: CASSVGGDTEAFF
V gene: TRBV5-4; CDR3 length: 15; J gene: TRBJ1-1; CDR3 protein: CASSLVPELNTEAFF
V gene: TRBV6-6; CDR3 length: 12; J gene: TRBJ2-7; CDR3 protein: CASSPGGYEQYF
V gene: TRBV5-1; CDR3 length: 13; J gene: TRBJ1-2; CDR3 protein: CASSTSDSYGYTF
V gene: TRBV7-6; CDR3 length: 17; J gene: TRBJ1-5; CDR3 protein: CASSQEVPGVGNQPQHF
V gene: TRBV6-5; CDR3 length: 14; J gene: TRBJ1-1; CDR3 protein: CASTHGGPRAEAFF
V gene: TRBV19; CDR3 length: 13; J gene: TRBJ2-5; CDR3 protein: CASSIQRGSTQYF
V gene: TRBV5-1; CDR3 length: 15; J gene: TRBJ2-2; CDR3 protein: CASRPGQMNTGELFF
V gene: TRBV11-2; CDR3 length: 16; J gene: TRBJ2-5; CDR3 protein: CASSLGDLAGQETQYF
V gene: TRBV6-6; CDR3 length: 11; J gene: TRBJ2-7; CDR3 protein: CASRSGHEQYF
V gene: TRBV5-1; CDR3 length: 15; J gene: TRBJ2-1; CDR3 protein: CASSRTSESYNEQFF
V gene: TRBV5-1; CDR3 length: 14; J gene: TRBJ1-1; CDR3 protein: CASSSGPGFTEAFF
V gene: TRBV19; CDR3 length: 14; J gene: TRBJ1-6; CDR3 protein: CASAPTGWGSPLHF
V gene: TRBV7-8; CDR3 length: 18; J gene: TRBJ2-6; CDR3 protein: CASSPRQAAPSGANVLTF
V gene: TRBV5-1; CDR3 length: 18; J gene: TRBJ2-2; CDR3 protein: CASSLAGQGLTPAGELFF
V gene: TRBV7-8; CDR3 length: 16; J gene: TRBJ2-1; CDR3 protein: CASSLVRDFLRDEQFF
V gene: TRBV2; CDR3 length: 14; J gene: TRBJ1-5; CDR3 protein: CASNRETVSQPQHF
V gene: TRBV18; CDR3 length: 15; J gene: TRBJ1-2; CDR3 protein: CASSPQRRGSYGYTF
V gene: TRBV2; CDR3 length: 16; J gene: TRBJ2-1; CDR3 protein: CASSKSGTRLYNEQFF
V gene: TRBV4-2; CDR3 length: 16; J gene: TRBJ2-3; CDR3 protein: CASSAEVGTSLDTQYF